The clone carrying this TCR beta chain was observed a few times. Its antigen is not identified. Each of the donors was a healthy bone marrow donor. It was with 60 Vbeta and 13 Jbeta primers that the PCR ran. Only in-frame clones appear in the TCRdb table, and some are missing; sequencing was by immunoSEQ multiplex PCR. This table has roughly 89,000 clones, roughly 79% appearing once. These data are taken from a study of cytomegalovirus exposure and HLA in healthy donors. Study summary: Prior work identified 95 million to 120 million unique TCR beta sequences in about 179 million T cells. Early on, a data release was issued that held 85 million to 95 million unique TCRs from HLA-typed donors.

V was pared by 5 bases and J by 2 bases, with 6 bases of the junction left unmatched. CDR3 length: 14 residues. Germline V gene sequence: CDR1 MNHNY, CDR2 SVGAGI (reference sequence). Overall study findings and caveats: Published work reported that the classifier diagnosed cytomegalovirus status with high specificity and sensitivity.

The rearrangement joins TRBV6-6 to TRBJ2-7; 7 positions agree with TRBD2. Sequencing was performed on PBMCs. The receptor was derived from a woman aged 30 to 39 in good health and CMV-seronegative. The CDR3 protein is CASSTPGLPYEQYF. The DNA of the CDR3 is TGTGCCAGCAGTACGCCGGGACTACCCTACGAGCAGTACTTC.